The rows below give T cell receptor beta chains drawn from one sample of a study of T cells expressing NK-cell markers. TCRdb processed the 5' RACE reads again and assigns one entry to each CDR3 protein, with no DNA. The sample totals roughly 180,000 distinct CDR3 sequences; its top ten clones hold 20% to 25%. The sample taken for sequencing was blood T cells: a sorted CD56 or NKG2C T cell subset, CD4+ or CD8+ T cells, or bulk PBMC T cells (not recorded which). These receptors were obtained from a man between 18 and 69 years old in good health. CDR3s include the opening cysteine and the closing phenylalanine or tryptophan.

v_gene: TRBV5-1
j_gene: TRBJ1-5
CDR3aa: CASSLDRGRGQPQHF

v_gene: TRBV7-8
j_gene: TRBJ2-5
CDR3aa: CASRGSEGFVETQYF

v_gene: TRBV27
j_gene: TRBJ2-7
CDR3aa: CASSNAETEPYEQYF

v_gene: TRBV2
j_gene: TRBJ2-2
CDR3aa: CASSPDSGGELFF

v_gene: TRBV5-1
j_gene: TRBJ2-7
CDR3aa: CASSLSRGAGFYEQYF

v_gene: TRBV2
j_gene: TRBJ1-5
CDR3aa: CASSEAGTAYQPQHF

v_gene: TRBV11-2
j_gene: TRBJ2-7
CDR3aa: CASSHRDNFSYEQYF

v_gene: TRBV7-9
j_gene: TRBJ1-5
CDR3aa: CASSARAPGHF

v_gene: TRBV20-1
j_gene: TRBJ2-7
CDR3aa: CSARPGTDFYEQYF

v_gene: TRBV6-6
j_gene: TRBJ1-3
CDR3aa: CASSPFSGNTIYF

v_gene: TRBV12-3/TRBV12-4
j_gene: TRBJ2-3
CDR3aa: CASSLGTSGARSTDTQYF

v_gene: TRBV28
j_gene: TRBJ2-7
CDR3aa: CASSFSDRDLSYEQYF

v_gene: TRBV19
j_gene: TRBJ1-2
CDR3aa: CASSMGAPHPYGYTF

v_gene: TRBV2
j_gene: TRBJ1-5
CDR3aa: CASSPFYQFSNQPQHF

v_gene: TRBV3-1
j_gene: TRBJ2-7
CDR3aa: CASSQDGRGPYEQYF

v_gene: TRBV24-1
j_gene: TRBJ2-2
CDR3aa: CATSDSQGAYNTGELFF

v_gene: TRBV20-1
j_gene: TRBJ2-7
CDR3aa: CSANTAGTGGYEQYF

v_gene: TRBV19
j_gene: TRBJ1-2
CDR3aa: CASNRSRQINYGYTF

v_gene: TRBV27
j_gene: TRBJ2-2
CDR3aa: CASSLYGGSGNTGELFF

v_gene: TRBV6-5
j_gene: TRBJ2-1
CDR3aa: CATTLSEGSYNEQFF

v_gene: TRBV20-1
j_gene: TRBJ1-3
CDR3aa: CSASEVSGNTIYF

v_gene: TRBV6-1
j_gene: TRBJ1-5
CDR3aa: CARIFRDSNQPQHF

v_gene: TRBV13
j_gene: TRBJ2-7
CDR3aa: CASSPPGGQYYEQYF

v_gene: TRBV19
j_gene: TRBJ1-5
CDR3aa: CASRPTGVHQPQHF

v_gene: TRBV10-2
j_gene: TRBJ2-5
CDR3aa: CATHPGGTGAQETQYF

v_gene: TRBV9
j_gene: TRBJ2-7
CDR3aa: CASSPPPLQGYF

v_gene: TRBV12-3/TRBV12-4
j_gene: TRBJ1-5
CDR3aa: CASSKVYSNQPQHF

v_gene: TRBV5-1
j_gene: TRBJ1-2
CDR3aa: CASSPRTGRGYEDGYTF

v_gene: TRBV12-3/TRBV12-4
j_gene: TRBJ1-5
CDR3aa: CASSSGTGSNQPQHF